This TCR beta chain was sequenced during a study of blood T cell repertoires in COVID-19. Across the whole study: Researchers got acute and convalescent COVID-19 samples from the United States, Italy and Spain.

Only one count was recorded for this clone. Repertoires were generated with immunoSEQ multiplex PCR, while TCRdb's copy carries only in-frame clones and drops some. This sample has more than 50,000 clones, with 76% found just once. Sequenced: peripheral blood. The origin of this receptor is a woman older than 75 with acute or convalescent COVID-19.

CDR3 sequence reads: CASSVAITSGRIDEQFF. The CDR3 DNA reads TGTGCCAGCAGCGTAGCCATTACTAGCGGGCGCATCGATGAGCAGTTCTTC. The chain uses TRBV9 and TRBJ2-1, with TRBD2 identical over 9 bases. V lost 0 bases, J lost 8 bases, and 12 bases stayed unmatched. The CDR3 extends over 17 amino acids. From germline, CDR1 is SGDLS and CDR2 YYNGEE.